The T cell receptor beta chain described here comes from a study of cytomegalovirus exposure and HLA in healthy donors. Primers included in the PCR were 60 Vbeta and 13 Jbeta primers. The assay was immunoSEQ multiplex PCR, and TCRdb's table has in-frame clones only and misses some. This table holds 150,000 to 200,000 clones, 80% to 85% found once. On this clone itself: Its antigen is undetermined.

Whole-study results and caveats: Reportedly, HLA-A and HLA-B alleles of most subjects were accurately predicted from TCR beta. A link between a missense DCLRE1C variant and TCR beta V- and J-gene trimming emerged from a later analysis. HLA restriction was apparent for most CMV-associated TCR beta chains in a later analysis.

CDR3 length: 14 residues. Germline CDR1 and CDR2: LGHNA and YSLEER. With 5 bases clipped from V and 4 bases from J, the junction kept 4 bases outside the gene matches. The J gene is TRBJ2-1, the V gene TRBV4-3; 8 nucleotides agree with TRBD2. This receptor was obtained from a boy between 5 and 17 years old in good health and CMV-seronegative. The specimen was PBMCs. The CDR3 here is CASSSGGAYNEQFF. For the CDR3, the DNA is TGCGCCAGCAGCAGCGGGGGAGCGTACAATGAGCAGTTCTTC.